This T cell receptor (beta chain) was recovered during a study of CD8 T cells in ankylosing spondylitis. Findings and limits, study-wide: Apparently characteristic of ankylosing spondylitis blood was a TCR beta motif (about eight highly homologous variants).

The CDR3 extends over 14 amino acids. Germline V gene sequence: CDR1 DFQATT, CDR2 SNEGSKA (reference sequence). The V and J ends lost 6 bases and 6 bases, in that order; junction bases with no gene match: 12. MiXCR, run by TCRdb on the 5' RACE reads, gives a single entry per CDR3 protein. The sample lists about 480,000 distinct CDR3 sequences; 17% were seen once. As to this clonotype: Its antigen remains unknown.

The chain carries TRBV20-1 and TRBJ2-7, with TRBD1 matching 9 bases. This clonotype was obtained from a male donor with ankylosing spondylitis. The specimen sequenced was blood, either unsorted or a sorted T cell fraction (not recorded which). The DNA of the CDR3 is TGCAGTGCCCAGGACAGGGGCGGGCACTCCGAGCAGTACTTC. Its translation: CSAQDRGGHSEQYF.